The 25 T cell receptor beta chains presented below share a single source sample, sequenced in a study of blood T cell repertoires in COVID-19. The data were produced by immunoSEQ multiplex PCR, yet TCRdb's version contains in-frame clones alone and is incomplete. The sample carries 400,000 to 450,000 clones, around 89% recorded once. Sequenced sample: peripheral blood. These receptors were collected from a woman between 40 and 55 years old with COVID-19, enrolled during active disease.

This clone has just one count. This sequence joins TRBV28 and TRBJ1-2; the D gene is possibly TRBD1 (6 bases). The CDR3 spans 10 residues. Germline-derived CDR1 and CDR2 are MDHEN and SYDVKM. Trimming took off 4 bases at V and 13 bases at J, with 10 bases between the two ends. CDR3 protein: CASSSGVPTF. The CDR3 region has the DNA TGTGCCAGCAGTTCAGGGGTACCCACCTTC.

The rearrangement links TRBV28 to TRBJ1-1; 8 bases align to TRBD1. This CDR3 has 16 residues. Germline V gene sequence: CDR1 MDHEN, CDR2 SYDVKM. The V and J ends lost 5 bases and 10 bases, in that order; junction bases with no gene match: 18. Here the CDR3 reads CASSGGSRTGNFGAFF. The CDR3 nucleotides are TGTGCCAGCAGTGGAGGGAGTCGGACAGGGAATTTTGGAGCTTTCTTT.

The chain links TRBV19 to TRBJ1-4, with D possibly being TRBD1 (5 bases). Germline CDR1 and CDR2: LNHDA and SQIVND (reference sequence). The V and J ends lost 5 bases and 3 bases respectively, with 13 bases between them. The CDR3 loop spans 15 amino acids. The CDR3 sequence: CASSPLDRANEKLFF. The CDR3 DNA reads as TGTGCCAGTAGTCCGCTAGACAGAGCTAATGAAAAACTGTTTTTT.

The chain has TRBV24-1 and TRBJ2-1, with TRBD2 matching 8 bases. Germline CDR1 KGHDR, CDR2 SFDVKD. The CDR3 has 14 amino acids. V trimming: 9 bases; J trimming: 7 bases; junction bases outside the gene matches: 10. CDR3 in amino acids: CATASGGVGNEQFF. The DNA of the CDR3 is TGTGCCACCGCTTCGGGGGGGGTTGGGAATGAGCAGTTCTTC.

The rearrangement joins TRBV5-1 to TRBJ1-2; D perhaps matches TRBD1 (5 bases). This CDR3 is 13 amino acids long. CDR1 is SGHRS, CDR2 YFSETQ, per germline. V gave up 3 bases and J gave up 4 bases, with 10 bases separating them. CDR3 amino acids: CASSWGDFYGYTF. The CDR3 nucleotides are TGCGCCAGCAGCTGGGGCGATTTCTATGGCTACACCTTC.

The chain couples TRBV19 to TRBJ1-2; no reliable D call. Germline V CDR1 and CDR2: LNHDA, SQIVND (reference sequence). The CDR3 spans 15 residues. V gave up 4 bases and J gave up 0 bases, with 12 bases separating them. The CDR3 DNA follows: TGTGCCAGTAGTACCCTACAGAGTCCTAACTATGGCTACACCTTC. Protein sequence: CASSTLQSPNYGYTF.

This rearrangement joins TRBV29-1 to TRBJ2-1, with 8 bases that match TRBD2. This CDR3 region has 14 residues. With 3 bases clipped from V and 9 bases from J, the junction kept 10 bases outside the gene matches. The V gene's germline CDR1 is SQVTM and CDR2 ANQGSEA. The CDR3 protein is CSVDSASGRGEQFF. The CDR3 nucleotides are TGCAGCGTTGATAGTGCCAGCGGGAGAGGTGAGCAGTTCTTC.

The CDR3 sequence: CASSIKAGAVGELFF. In DNA form, the CDR3 reads TGTGCCAGCAGCATCAAAGCGGGAGCGGTCGGGGAGCTGTTTTTT. This rearrangement joins TRBV7-2 to TRBJ2-2; 8 bases are a match to TRBD2. Per germline, CDR1 SGHTA and CDR2 FQGNSA. The V segment lost 5 bases and the J segment 7 bases; nucleotides outside the gene matches: 9. This CDR3 comprises 15 residues.

This chain connects TRBV24-1 to TRBJ2-1; 7 bases align to TRBD1. Per germline, CDR1 KGHDR and CDR2 SFDVKD. V shed 3 bases, J shed 9 bases, and the junction held 4 bases outside the gene matches. The CDR3 consists of 13 residues. The CDR3: CATSDLTGIEQFF. CDR3 DNA: TGTGCCACCAGTGATCTGACAGGGATTGAGCAGTTCTTC.

The chain uses TRBV7-2 and TRBJ1-3; 7 bases agree with TRBD1. The length of the CDR3 is 16 residues. V trimming: 3 bases; J trimming: 2 bases; junction bases outside the gene matches: 7. CDR1 is SGHTA, CDR2 FQGNSA, per germline. CDR3 DNA sequence: TGTGCCAGCAGCTTGCAAGGGACAGACCCTGGAAACACCATATATTTT. Translated, it gives CASSLQGTDPGNTIYF. Drawing the rest from reference TRBV7-2 and TRBJ1-3, the complete variable domain is GAGVSQSPSNKVTEKGKDVELRCDPISGHTALYWYRQSLGQGLEFLIYFQGNSAPDKSGLPSDRFSAERTGGSVSTLTIQRTQQEDSAVYLCASSLQGTDPGNTIYFGEGSWLTVV.

This chain uses TRBV9 with TRBJ2-1, with D tentatively TRBD2 (6 bases). Trimming left V 0 bases short and J 4 bases short, with 17 bases between. The V gene's germline CDR1 is SGDLS and CDR2 YYNGEE. CDR3 length equals 17 residues. CDR3: CASSVDGRAGRYNEQFF. The CDR3 DNA reads TGTGCCAGCAGCGTAGACGGGAGAGCGGGTCGGTACAATGAGCAGTTCTTC.

The V gene is TRBV7-2, the J gene TRBJ2-1, with 8 bases that match TRBD2. V gave up 4 bases and J gave up 1 base; unmatched junction bases: 6. CDR1 is SGHTA, CDR2 FQGNSA, per germline. CDR3 length equals 16 residues. DNA for the CDR3: TGTGCCAGCAGCTCAGGACTAGCCCCTTCCTACAATGAGCAGTTCTTC. Residues: CASSSGLAPSYNEQFF.

The chain recombines TRBV12-3 or TRBV12-4 with TRBJ1-2, with 8 bases lining up with TRBD1. The CDR3 sequence is 13 residues long. V shed 5 bases and J 4 bases; nucleotides not matched to a gene: 3. For the CDR3, the DNA is TGTGCCAGCAGTCCTGGGACAGGCTATGGCTACACCTTC. Residues: CASSPGTGYGYTF.

The V gene is TRBV5-1, the J gene TRBJ2-2; 7 nucleotides agree with TRBD2. Germline values: CDR1 SGHRS, CDR2 YFSETQ. Germline trimming cut 7 bases from V and 3 bases from J; bases unmatched to any gene: 9. This CDR3 has 15 residues. This CDR3 is CASSLPGGDTGELFF. The CDR3 DNA is TGCGCCAGCTCCCTGCCGGGAGGTGACACCGGGGAGCTGTTTTTT. Together with reference TRBV5-1 and TRBJ2-2, the CDR3 gives the full variable domain: KAGVTQTPRYLIKTRGQQVTLSCSPISGHRSVSWYQQTPGQGLQFLFEYFSETQRNKGNFPGRFSGRQFSNSRSEMNVSTLELGDSALYLCASSLPGGDTGELFFGEGSRLTVL.

This chain links TRBV5-4 with TRBJ2-1, with 10 positions matching TRBD2. With V trimmed by 1 base and J by 10 bases, 5 bases remained unmatched. The CDR3 length is 14 residues. Per the germline V gene, CDR1 is SGHNT and CDR2 is YYREEE (reference sequence). CDR3 region: CASSLQREGYEQFF. DNA for the CDR3: TGTGCCAGCAGCTTGCAGCGGGAGGGCTACGAGCAGTTCTTC. Variable domain in full (rest from reference TRBV5-4 and TRBJ2-1): ETGVTQSPTHLIKTRGQQVTLRCSSQSGHNTVSWYQQALGQGPQFIFQYYREEENGRGNFPPRFSGLQFPNYSSELNVNALELDDSALYLCASSLQREGYEQFFGPGTRLTVL.

The chain has TRBV10-3 and TRBJ1-1; 9 positions match TRBD1. Germline-derived CDR1 and CDR2 are ENHRY and SYGVKD. This CDR3 has 14 amino acids. With V trimmed by 9 bases and J by 6 bases, 11 bases remained unmatched. CDR3 amino acids: CAMGTGRSQAEAFF. DNA of the CDR3: TGTGCCATGGGGACAGGGCGATCTCAGGCTGAAGCTTTCTTT.

The CDR3 reads CSASVGATDTQYF. The CDR3 DNA sequence: TGCAGTGCTAGTGTTGGGGCGACAGATACGCAGTATTTT. This chain connects TRBV20-1 to TRBJ2-3, with a possible D match to TRBD1 (5 bases). Trimming left V 3 bases short and J 3 bases short, with 10 bases between. Germline V gives CDR1 DFQATT, CDR2 SNEGSKA (reference sequence). This CDR3 is 13 amino acids long.

Concerning this clone itself: This sample also contains other DNA sequences that code for the same CDR3. V gene TRBV7-9 combines with J gene TRBJ2-5, with 10 bases aligning to TRBD2. The CDR3 runs 14 residues. With V trimmed by 1 base and J by 4 bases, 0 bases remained unmatched. Per the germline V gene, CDR1 is SEHNR and CDR2 is FQNEAQ (reference sequence). Here the CDR3 DNA reads TGTGCCAGCAGCTTAGGACTAGCGGGAGAGACCCAGTACTTC. Its protein is CASSLGLAGETQYF.

The chain uses TRBV27 and TRBJ2-5, with 13 bases matching TRBD2. CDR1 is MNHEY, CDR2 SMNVEV, per germline (reference sequence). The CDR3 covers 19 residues. Unmatched junction bases numbered 15, after V lost 8 bases and J lost 0 bases. The CDR3, as DNA: TGTGCCAGCGGGGATCATGGGACTAGCGGGATCCCTTACCAAGAGACCCAGTACTTC. The encoded protein is CASGDHGTSGIPYQETQYF.

The chain's CDR3 is CASSLAKSTDTQYF. DNA for the CDR3: TGCGCCAGCAGCTTGGCTAAGAGCACAGATACGCAGTATTTT. The chain links TRBV5-1 to TRBJ2-3; D ambiguous. With 0 bases removed from V and 0 bases from J, the gap between germline ends came to 5 bases. Germline V gene lookup returns CDR1 SGHRS and CDR2 YFSETQ. The CDR3 sequence is 14 residues long.

The V call is TRBV30, the J call TRBJ1-2; perhaps TRBD1 as D (5 bases). V gave up 1 base and J gave up 4 bases, with 7 bases separating them. The CDR3 is 12 amino acids. Germline lookup yields CDR1 GTSNPN and CDR2 SVGIG (reference sequence). CDR3 sequence reads: CAWSGRAYGYTF. The CDR3 bases are TGTGCCTGGAGTGGCAGGGCCTATGGCTACACCTTC.

The chain recombines TRBV7-6 with TRBJ2-7; no firm D call. CDR1 and CDR2 (germline): SGHVS, FNYEAQ. The CDR3 spans 14 residues. Between the trimmed V and J ends, which lost 5 bases and 3 bases, there was a span of 14 bases. CDR3 DNA: TGTGCCAGCAGCCCACAACAGCTAAACTACGAGCAGTACTTC. Its protein product is CASSPQQLNYEQYF.

The chain couples TRBV6-4 to TRBJ2-7; a weak D match, TRBD1 (6 bases). Germline-derived CDR1 and CDR2 are MRHNA and SNTAGT. This CDR3 spans 13 amino acids. Trimming left V 9 bases short and J 5 bases short, with 17 bases between. The CDR3 nucleotides are TGTGCCAGGGGTGATCGACAGGTCAACGAGCAGTACTTC. It is translated as CARGDRQVNEQYF.

This rearrangement joins TRBV19 to TRBJ2-7; 10 bases fit TRBD1. The CDR3 is 15 amino acids. The germline CDR1 and CDR2 sequences are LNHDA and SQIVND (reference sequence). The V gene end was trimmed by 4 bases and the J gene end by 4 bases; junction bases not matched to a gene: 7. As DNA, the CDR3 is TGTGCCAGTAGTACCCCGACAGGGGGCAGATACGAGCAGTACTTC. This encodes CASSTPTGGRYEQYF.

V is TRBV28 and J is TRBJ1-6; D gene uncertain. V was cut by 7 bases and J by 0 bases, with 16 bases left in between. This CDR3 spans 17 amino acids. The germline V gene encodes CDR1 MDHEN and CDR2 SYDVKM. Here the CDR3 DNA reads TGTGCCAGCATCCCGGGAAGGTCAGGCTCCTATAATTCACCCCTCCACTTT. Residues: CASIPGRSGSYNSPLHF.